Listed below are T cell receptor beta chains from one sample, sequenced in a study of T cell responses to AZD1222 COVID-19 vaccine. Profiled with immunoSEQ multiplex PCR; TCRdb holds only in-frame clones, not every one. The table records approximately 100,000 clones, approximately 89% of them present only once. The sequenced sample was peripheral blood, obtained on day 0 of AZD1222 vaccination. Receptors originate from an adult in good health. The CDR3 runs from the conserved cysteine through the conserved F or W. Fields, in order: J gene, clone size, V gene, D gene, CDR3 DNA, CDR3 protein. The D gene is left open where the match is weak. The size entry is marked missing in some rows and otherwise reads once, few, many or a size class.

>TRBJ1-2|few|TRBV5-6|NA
TGTGCCAGCAGCCCCTACACGGGGATCAGTGGCTACACCTTC
CASSPYTGISGYTF
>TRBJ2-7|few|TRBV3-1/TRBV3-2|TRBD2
TGTGCCAGCAGCCAGTCCCCCGGGACTAGCGGCTACGAGCAGTACTTC
CASSQSPGTSGYEQYF
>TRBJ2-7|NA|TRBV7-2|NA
TGTGCCAGCAGCGCCATCCCCCCCAGGGGAGGTAAGGCCTACGAGCAGTACTTC
CASSAIPPRGGKAYEQYF
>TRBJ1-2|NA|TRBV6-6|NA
TGTGCCAGCACTCAGGGAACTGGCTACACCTTC
CASTQGTGYTF
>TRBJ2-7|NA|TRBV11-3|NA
TGTGCCAGCAGCCCATCGACAGGCGGCGGAGAGTACGAGCAGTACTTC
CASSPSTGGGEYEQYF
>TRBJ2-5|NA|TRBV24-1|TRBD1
TGTGCCACCAGTCGAGGGGGCCGCCAAGAGACCCAGTACTTC
CATSRGGRQETQYF
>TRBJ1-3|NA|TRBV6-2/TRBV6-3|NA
TGTGCCAGCAGTTACTCGAAGGCCGGTGGAAACACCATATATTTT
CASSYSKAGGNTIYF
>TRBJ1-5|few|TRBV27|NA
TGTGCCAGCAGCTTACAATCCTTAGCTGGGAGCAATCAGCCCCAGCATTTT
CASSLQSLAGSNQPQHF
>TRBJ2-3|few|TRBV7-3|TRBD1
TGTGCCAGCAGGTCACACAGGGGGACAGATACGCAGTATTTT
CASRSHRGTDTQYF
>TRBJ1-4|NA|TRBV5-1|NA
TGCGCCAGCAGCTTAGGGCAGCCCGGGAGAGAAAAACTGTTTTTT
CASSLGQPGREKLFF
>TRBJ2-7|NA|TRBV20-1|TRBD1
TGCAGTGCTAGTGCAGGGGGCGCGGTCTACGAGCAGTACTTC
CSASAGGAVYEQYF
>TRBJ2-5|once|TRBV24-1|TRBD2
TGTGCCACCATGGGAGGGGAGACCCAGTACTTC
CATMGGETQYF
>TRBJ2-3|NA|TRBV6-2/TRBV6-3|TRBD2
TGTGCCAGCAGTTACCCGCAAGGACTAGCGGGGGGAGGAGATACGCAGTATTTT
CASSYPQGLAGGGDTQYF
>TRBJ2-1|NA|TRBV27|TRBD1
TGTGCCAGCAGTCCGATACAGGGGGCAGATGAGCAGTTCTTC
CASSPIQGADEQFF
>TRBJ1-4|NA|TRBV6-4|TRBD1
TGTGCCAGCAGGGACAGGGGGCGAATAGAAAAACTGTTTTTT
CASRDRGRIEKLFF
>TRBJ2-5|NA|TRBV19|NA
TGTGCCAGTAGCGCGAAGGGGGTGAAGGAGACCCAGTACTTC
CASSAKGVKETQYF
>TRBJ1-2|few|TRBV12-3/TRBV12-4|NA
TGTGCCAGCAGTTTAGGGCAGGGAGTCTACACCTTC
CASSLGQGVYTF
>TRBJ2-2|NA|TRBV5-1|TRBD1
TGCGCCAGCAGCCCGGGGACAGGGGCTAACACCGGGGAGCTGTTTTTT
CASSPGTGANTGELFF
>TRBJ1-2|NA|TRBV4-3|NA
TGCGCCAGCAGCCAAGTGGAATCAACTCGAGGCTACACCTTC
CASSQVESTRGYTF
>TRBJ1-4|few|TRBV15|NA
TGTGCCACCAGCAGAGTGGTATCTATAGAACTGTTTTTT
CATSRVVSIELFF
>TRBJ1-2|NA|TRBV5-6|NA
TGTGCCAGCAACTCAGGACAGTATGGCTACACCTTC
CASNSGQYGYTF
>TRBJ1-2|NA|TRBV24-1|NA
TGTGCCACCAGTGACCCTGCCGACACCAACTATGGCTACACCTTC
CATSDPADTNYGYTF
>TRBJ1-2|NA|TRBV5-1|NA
TGCGCCAGCAGCAGGGATCAGCTTAACTATGGCTACACCTTC
CASSRDQLNYGYTF
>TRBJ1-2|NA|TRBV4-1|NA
TGCGCCAGCAGCTCCGGCTCAGGACTTTATGGCTACACCTTC
CASSSGSGLYGYTF
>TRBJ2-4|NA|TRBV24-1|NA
TGTGCCACCAGTGAGGGACGGCCCGGGGCCAAAAACATTCAGTACTTC
CATSEGRPGAKNIQYF